Given below is one T cell receptor beta chain in context. This CDR3 has 16 amino acids. The J segment lost 1 base and the V segment lost 7 bases, leaving 9 bases of the junction unmatched. Germline values: CDR1 SGHAT, CDR2 FQNNGV. Each subset's genomic DNA was shared equally among a number of immunoSEQ plates. Produced via immunoSEQ multiplex PCR; TCRdb's table is partial and in-frame only. The repertoire has under 650,000 clones, around 96% of them found once; the top ten carry about 0.057%. The source of the sample is a study of shared clonotypes between healthy human individuals. J is TRBJ2-3 and V is TRBV11-2; 9 nucleotides match TRBD2. Sequenced sample: naive CD4+ T cells sorted from blood. Subset here: CD45RA+ positively selected. This TCR came from a woman aged 25 to 39 in good health. The chain's CDR3 is CASTLTSGARTDTQYF. CDR3 sequence (DNA): TGTGCCAGCACGCTGACTAGCGGCGCCCGCACAGATACGCAGTATTTT.